A single T cell receptor beta chain is shown here with its context. These data belong to a study of early T cells in non-severe SARS-CoV-2 infection. Study context: Unsorted whole blood bulk RNA was sequenced, with unpaired chains.

MiXCR, run by TCRdb on the 5' RACE reads, gives a single entry per CDR3 protein. The sample records tens of thousands of distinct CDR3 sequences, 16% being singletons. V trimming: 5 bases; J trimming: 7 bases; junction bases outside the gene matches: 7. The CDR3 length is 13 residues. The germline gives CDR1 MNHEY, CDR2 SMNVEV (reference sequence). This clonotype was sampled from an adult who was a healthcare worker with PCR-confirmed SARS-CoV-2 infection or an uninfected control (not recorded which). The starting material was whole blood, obtained at baseline. The chain employs TRBV27 and TRBJ1-2, with 7 bases lining up with TRBD1. The CDR3: CASSPNDRVGYTF. The DNA of the CDR3 is TGTGCCAGCAGTCCTAACGACAGGGTTGGCTACACCTTC.